The rows below give T cell receptor beta chains drawn from one sample of a study of early T cells in non-severe SARS-CoV-2 infection. TCRdb ran MiXCR on the 5' RACE reads and lists one entry per CDR3 protein. The sample records 55,000 to 65,000 distinct CDR3 sequences, 10% to 13% being singletons. Sequenced input: whole blood. The receptors stem from an adult who was a healthcare worker with PCR-confirmed SARS-CoV-2 infection or an uninfected control (not recorded which). The CDR3 runs from the conserved cysteine through the conserved F or W. The D gene is left open where the match is weak. Some rows have no size entry. The others give once, few or many, or a class for an expanded clone.

J gene,D gene,V gene,clone size,CDR3 protein,CDR3 DNA
TRBJ1-6,NA,TRBV11-2,many,CASSLSRDSPLHF,TGTGCCAGCAGCTTATCGCGGGATTCACCCCTCCACTTT
TRBJ2-7,NA,TRBV3-1,many,CASSPAFSYEQYF,TGTGCCAGCAGCCCAGCGTTCTCCTACGAGCAGTACTTC
TRBJ2-2,TRBD2,TRBV11-2,NA,CASATGLAGPAGELFF,TGTGCCAGCGCCACTGGCCTAGCGGGGCCCGCCGGGGAGCTGTTTTTT
TRBJ2-7,TRBD1,TRBV5-1,few,CASSLSGQLYEQYF,TGCGCCAGCAGCTTATCGGGACAGCTTTACGAGCAGTACTTC
TRBJ2-1,NA,TRBV15,few,CATSSGGRIESYNEQFF,TGTGCCACCAGCAGCGGGGGGCGGATCGAGTCCTACAATGAGCAGTTCTTC
TRBJ1-5,NA,TRBV12-3/TRBV12-4,many,CASSLGQGVLQPQHF,TGTGCCAGCAGTTTGGGGCAGGGAGTATTGCAGCCCCAGCATTTT
TRBJ2-3,NA,TRBV2,many,CASIATLGSTDTQYF,TGTGCCAGCATCGCGACTTTGGGGTCCACAGATACGCAGTATTTT
TRBJ2-5,NA,TRBV6-5,few,CASSYSKTLPGTQYF,TGTGCCAGCAGTTACTCGAAGACATTGCCGGGGACCCAGTACTTC
TRBJ2-1,NA,TRBV3-1,few,CASSQGGSRYNEQFF,TGTGCCAGCAGCCAAGGAGGGAGTCGCTACAATGAGCAGTTCTTC
TRBJ1-6,TRBD1,TRBV18,many,CASSETGGNSPLHF,TGTGCCAGCTCAGAAACAGGGGGGAATTCACCCCTCCACTTT
TRBJ1-1,NA,TRBV7-2,many,CASSLVLGRAEAFF,TGTGCCAGCAGCTTAGTCCTGGGGAGGGCTGAAGCTTTCTTT
TRBJ2-1,NA,TRBV29-1,many,CSVDGQNSQFF,TGCAGCGTTGACGGACAGAACTCGCAGTTCTTC
TRBJ1-1,NA,TRBV30,many,CGAEADTEAFF,TGTGGGGCAGAGGCGGACACTGAAGCTTTCTTT
TRBJ2-7,TRBD1,TRBV7-9,many,CASSTQGAEQYF,TGTGCCAGCAGCACACAGGGGGCCGAGCAGTACTTC